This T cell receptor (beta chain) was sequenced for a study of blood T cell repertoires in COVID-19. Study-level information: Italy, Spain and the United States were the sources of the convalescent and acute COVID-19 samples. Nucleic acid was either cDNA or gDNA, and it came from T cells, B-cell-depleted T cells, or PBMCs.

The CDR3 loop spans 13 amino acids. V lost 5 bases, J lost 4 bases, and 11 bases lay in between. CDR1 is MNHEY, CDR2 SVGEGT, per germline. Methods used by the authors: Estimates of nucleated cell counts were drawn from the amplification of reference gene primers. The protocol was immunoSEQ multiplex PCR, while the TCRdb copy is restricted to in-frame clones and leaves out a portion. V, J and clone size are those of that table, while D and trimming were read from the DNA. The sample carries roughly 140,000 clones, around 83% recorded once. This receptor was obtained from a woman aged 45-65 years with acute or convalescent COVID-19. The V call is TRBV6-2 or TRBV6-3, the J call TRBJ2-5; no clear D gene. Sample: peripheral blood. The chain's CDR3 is CASSDMSLETQYF. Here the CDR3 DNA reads TGTGCCAGCAGTGATATGAGCTTAGAGACCCAGTACTTC.